The clone carrying this TCR beta chain was picked up a small number of times. This sample is drawn from a study of blood T cells in healthy people across ages. The V gene's germline CDR1 is MGHRA and CDR2 YSYEKL. The CDR3 consists of 16 residues. Donor samples were obtained from healthy Caucasian individuals from Russia, aged about 6 to 90. Drawing of peripheral blood yielded 8.5 to 10 milliliters from each donor. A second PCR, run for roughly 7 to 12 cycles, used a sample-barcoded 5' primer plus a J-beta primer mix. Tagging of each cDNA molecule was performed by a template-switch adaptor with 12 random nucleotides. Each CDR3 protein gets one entry after TCRdb re-called the 5' RACE reads with MiXCR. This table has 650,000 to 800,000 distinct CDR3 sequences, 40% to 50% appearing once.

Sequenced: blood. The chain combines TRBV4-1 with TRBJ2-5, with a weak D call TRBD2 (6 bases). The J call could be wrong; TRBJ2-7 is a better fit for the DNA end. The sequence derives from a man in his 60s in good health. CDR3 DNA: TGCGCCAGCAGCCATGGAGGACTCGGAGGGATTTACGAGCAGTACTTC. This gives the protein CASSHGGLGGIYEQYF.